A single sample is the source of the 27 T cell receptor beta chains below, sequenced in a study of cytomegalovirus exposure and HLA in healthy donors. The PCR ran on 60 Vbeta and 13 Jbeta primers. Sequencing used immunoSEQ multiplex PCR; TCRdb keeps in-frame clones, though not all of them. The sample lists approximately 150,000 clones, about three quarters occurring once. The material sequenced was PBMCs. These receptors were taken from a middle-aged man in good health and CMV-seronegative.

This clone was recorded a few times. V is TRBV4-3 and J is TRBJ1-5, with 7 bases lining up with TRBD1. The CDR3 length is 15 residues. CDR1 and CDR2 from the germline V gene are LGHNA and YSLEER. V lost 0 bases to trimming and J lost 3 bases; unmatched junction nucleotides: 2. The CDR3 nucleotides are TGCGCCAGCAGCCAAGATGGGACAGTCAATCAGCCCCAGCATTTT. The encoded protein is CASSQDGTVNQPQHF.

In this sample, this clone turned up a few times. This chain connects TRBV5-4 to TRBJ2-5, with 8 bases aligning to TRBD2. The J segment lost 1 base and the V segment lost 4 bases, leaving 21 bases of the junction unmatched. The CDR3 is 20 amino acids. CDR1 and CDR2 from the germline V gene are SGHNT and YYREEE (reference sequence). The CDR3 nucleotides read TGTGCCAGCAGCCTCCCCCCCAATGGCGGGGGGATTTTCAGCCAAGAGACCCAGTACTTC. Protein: CASSLPPNGGGIFSQETQYF. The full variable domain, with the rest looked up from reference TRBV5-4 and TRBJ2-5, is ETGVTQSPTHLIKTRGQQVTLRCSSQSGHNTVSWYQQALGQGPQFIFQYYREEENGRGNFPPRFSGLQFPNYSSELNVNALELDDSALYLCASSLPPNGGGIFSQETQYFGPGTRLLVL.

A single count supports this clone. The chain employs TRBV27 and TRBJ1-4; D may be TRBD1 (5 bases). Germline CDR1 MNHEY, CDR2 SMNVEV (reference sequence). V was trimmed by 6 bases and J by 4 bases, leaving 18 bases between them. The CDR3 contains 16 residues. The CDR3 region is CASRRLPREGNEKLFF. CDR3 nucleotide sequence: TGTGCCAGCAGGCGTCTCCCCAGGGAGGGTAATGAAAAACTGTTTTTT. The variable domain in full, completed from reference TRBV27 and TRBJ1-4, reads EAQVTQNPRYLITVTGKKLTVTCSQNMNHEYMSWYRQDPGLGLRQIYYSMNVEVTDKGDVPEGYKVSRKEKRNFPLILESPSPNQTSLYFCASRRLPREGNEKLFFGSGTQLSVL.

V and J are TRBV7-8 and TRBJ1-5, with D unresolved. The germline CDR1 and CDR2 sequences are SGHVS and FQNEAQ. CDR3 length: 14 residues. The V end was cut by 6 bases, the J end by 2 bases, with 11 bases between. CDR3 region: CASRRDYGNQPQHF. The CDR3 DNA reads TGTGCCAGCAGGCGCGACTACGGCAATCAGCCCCAGCATTTT.

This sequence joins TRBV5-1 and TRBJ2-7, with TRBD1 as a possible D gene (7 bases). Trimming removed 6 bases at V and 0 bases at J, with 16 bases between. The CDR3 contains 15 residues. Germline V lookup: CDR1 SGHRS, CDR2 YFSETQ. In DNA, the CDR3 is TGCGCCAGCAACTTCGGGGGACAGCCCTCCTACGAGCAGTACTTC. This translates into CASNFGGQPSYEQYF.

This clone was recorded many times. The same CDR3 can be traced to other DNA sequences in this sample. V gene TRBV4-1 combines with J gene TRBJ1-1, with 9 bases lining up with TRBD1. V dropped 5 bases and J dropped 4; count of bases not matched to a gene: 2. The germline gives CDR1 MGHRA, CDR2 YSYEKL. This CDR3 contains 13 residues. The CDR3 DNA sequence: TGCGCCAGCAGCTTACAGGGGGCCACTGAAGCTTTCTTT. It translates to CASSLQGATEAFF.

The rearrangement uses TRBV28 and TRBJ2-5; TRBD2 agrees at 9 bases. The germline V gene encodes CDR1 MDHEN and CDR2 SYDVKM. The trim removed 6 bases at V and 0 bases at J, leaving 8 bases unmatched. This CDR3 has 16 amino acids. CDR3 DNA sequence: TGTGCCAGCAGACCGTACGGGACTAGCTACCAAGAGACCCAGTACTTC. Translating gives CASRPYGTSYQETQYF.

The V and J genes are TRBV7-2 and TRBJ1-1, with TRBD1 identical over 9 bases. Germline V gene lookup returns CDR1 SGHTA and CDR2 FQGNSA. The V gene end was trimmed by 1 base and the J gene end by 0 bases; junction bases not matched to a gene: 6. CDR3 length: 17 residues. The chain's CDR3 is CASSLVGQGIMNTEAFF. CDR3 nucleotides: TGTGCCAGCAGCTTAGTGGGACAGGGTATCATGAACACTGAAGCTTTCTTT.

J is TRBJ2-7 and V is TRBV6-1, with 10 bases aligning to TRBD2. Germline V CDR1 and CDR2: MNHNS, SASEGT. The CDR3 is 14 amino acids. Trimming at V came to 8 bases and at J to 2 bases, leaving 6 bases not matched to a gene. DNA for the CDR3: TGTGCCAGCTCCCTGACTAGCGGGCCCTACGAGCAGTACTTC. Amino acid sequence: CASSLTSGPYEQYF.

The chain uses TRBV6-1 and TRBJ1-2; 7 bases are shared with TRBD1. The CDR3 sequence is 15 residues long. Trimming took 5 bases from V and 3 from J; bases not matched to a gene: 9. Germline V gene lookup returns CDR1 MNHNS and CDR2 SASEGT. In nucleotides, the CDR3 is TGTGCCAGCAGTCCGCGGAACAGGGGTGACTATGGCTACACCTTC. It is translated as CASSPRNRGDYGYTF.

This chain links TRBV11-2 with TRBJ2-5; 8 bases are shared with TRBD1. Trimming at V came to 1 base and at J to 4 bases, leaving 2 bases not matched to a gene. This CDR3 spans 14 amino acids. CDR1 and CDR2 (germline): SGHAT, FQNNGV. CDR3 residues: CASSLGTGRETQYF. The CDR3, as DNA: TGTGCCAGCAGCTTAGGGACAGGGAGAGAGACCCAGTACTTC. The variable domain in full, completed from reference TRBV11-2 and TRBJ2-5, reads EAGVAQSPRYKIIEKRQSVAFWCNPISGHATLYWYQQILGQGPKLLIQFQNNGVVDDSQLPKDRFSAERLKGVDSTLKIQPAKLEDSAVYLCASSLGTGRETQYFGPGTRLLVL.

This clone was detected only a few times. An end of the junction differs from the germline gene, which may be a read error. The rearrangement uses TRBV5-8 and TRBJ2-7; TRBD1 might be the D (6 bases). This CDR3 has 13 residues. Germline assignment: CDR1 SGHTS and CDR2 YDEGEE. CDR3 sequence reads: CASSLRVGGQHLF. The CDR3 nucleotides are TGTGCCAGCAGCTTAAGAGTAGGTGGACAGCACCTATTC.

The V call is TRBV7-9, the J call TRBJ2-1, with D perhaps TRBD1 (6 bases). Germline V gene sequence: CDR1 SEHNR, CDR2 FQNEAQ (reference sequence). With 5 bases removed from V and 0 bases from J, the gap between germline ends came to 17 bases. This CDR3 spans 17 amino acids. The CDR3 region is CASSPTDSPSSYNEQFF. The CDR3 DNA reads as TGTGCCAGCAGCCCTACGGACAGTCCTAGCTCCTACAATGAGCAGTTCTTC.

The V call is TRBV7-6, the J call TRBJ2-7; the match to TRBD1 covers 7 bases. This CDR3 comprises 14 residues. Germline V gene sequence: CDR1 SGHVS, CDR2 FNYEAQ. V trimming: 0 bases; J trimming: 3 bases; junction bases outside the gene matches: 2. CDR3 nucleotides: TGTGCCAGCAGCTTAGCATCAGGGGGCTACGAGCAGTACTTC. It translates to CASSLASGGYEQYF. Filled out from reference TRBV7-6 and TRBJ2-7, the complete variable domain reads GAGVSQSPRYKVTKRGQDVALRCDPISGHVSLYWYRQALGQGPEFLTYFNYEAQQDKSGLPNDRFSAERPEGSISTLTIQRTEQRDSAMYRCASSLASGGYEQYFGPGTRLTVT.

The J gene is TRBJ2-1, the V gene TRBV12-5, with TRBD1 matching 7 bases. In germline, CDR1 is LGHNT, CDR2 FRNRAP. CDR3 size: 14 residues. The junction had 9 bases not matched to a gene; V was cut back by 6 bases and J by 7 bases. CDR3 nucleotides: TGTGCTAGTGGCCACGGACAGGACCGTAATGAGCAGTTCTTC. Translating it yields CASGHGQDRNEQFF.

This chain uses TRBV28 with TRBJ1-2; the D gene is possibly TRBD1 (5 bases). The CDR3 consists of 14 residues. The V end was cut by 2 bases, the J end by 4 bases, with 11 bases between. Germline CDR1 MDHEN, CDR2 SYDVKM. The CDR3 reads CASSLDRAIYGYTF. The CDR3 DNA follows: TGTGCCAGCAGTTTAGACAGAGCGATCTATGGCTACACCTTC.

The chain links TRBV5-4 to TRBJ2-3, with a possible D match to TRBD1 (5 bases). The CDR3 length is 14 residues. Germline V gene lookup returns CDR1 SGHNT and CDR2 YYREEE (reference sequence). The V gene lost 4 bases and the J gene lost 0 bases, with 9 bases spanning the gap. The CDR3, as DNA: TGTGCCAGCAGCGTCGGACAAAGCACAGATACGCAGTATTTT. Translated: CASSVGQSTDTQYF.

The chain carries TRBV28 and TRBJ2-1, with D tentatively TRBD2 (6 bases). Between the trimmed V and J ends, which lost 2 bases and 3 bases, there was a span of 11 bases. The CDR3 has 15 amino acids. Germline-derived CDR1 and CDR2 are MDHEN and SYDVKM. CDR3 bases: TGTGCCAGCAGTTTAGGACGGGAGCTCTACAATGAGCAGTTCTTC. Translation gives CASSLGRELYNEQFF.

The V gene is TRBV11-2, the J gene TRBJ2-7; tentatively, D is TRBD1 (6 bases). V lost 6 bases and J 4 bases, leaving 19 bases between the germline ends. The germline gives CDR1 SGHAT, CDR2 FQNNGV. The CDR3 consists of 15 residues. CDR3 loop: CASSHPGQMTYEQYF. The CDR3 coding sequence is TGTGCCAGCAGTCACCCTGGACAGATGACTTACGAGCAGTACTTC.

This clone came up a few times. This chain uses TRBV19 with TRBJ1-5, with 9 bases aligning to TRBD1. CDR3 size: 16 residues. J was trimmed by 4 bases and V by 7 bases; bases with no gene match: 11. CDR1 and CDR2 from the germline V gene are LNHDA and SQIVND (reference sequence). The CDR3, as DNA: TGTGCCAGTACCCAACTCACAGGGGGCTGGAATCAGCCCCAGCATTTT. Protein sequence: CASTQLTGGWNQPQHF.

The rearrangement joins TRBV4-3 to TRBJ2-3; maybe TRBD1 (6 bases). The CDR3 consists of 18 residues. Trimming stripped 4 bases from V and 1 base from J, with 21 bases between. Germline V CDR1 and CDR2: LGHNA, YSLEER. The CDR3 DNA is TGCGCCAGCAGCCTTGACCACAGGGCTCTGCAGGGCACAGATACGCAGTATTTT. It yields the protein CASSLDHRALQGTDTQYF.

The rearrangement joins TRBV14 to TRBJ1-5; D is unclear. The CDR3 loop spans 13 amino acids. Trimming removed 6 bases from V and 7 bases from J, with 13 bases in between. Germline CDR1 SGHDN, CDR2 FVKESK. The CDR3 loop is CASSDSRQQPQHF. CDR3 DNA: TGTGCCAGCAGTGACTCACGCCAGCAGCCCCAGCATTTT.

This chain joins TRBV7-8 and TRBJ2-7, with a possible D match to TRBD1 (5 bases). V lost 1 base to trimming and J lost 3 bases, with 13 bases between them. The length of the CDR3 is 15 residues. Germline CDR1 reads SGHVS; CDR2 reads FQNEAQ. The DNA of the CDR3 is TGTGCCAGCAGCTTAGAACAGGCAGGGTTCTACGAGCAGTACTTC. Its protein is CASSLEQAGFYEQYF.

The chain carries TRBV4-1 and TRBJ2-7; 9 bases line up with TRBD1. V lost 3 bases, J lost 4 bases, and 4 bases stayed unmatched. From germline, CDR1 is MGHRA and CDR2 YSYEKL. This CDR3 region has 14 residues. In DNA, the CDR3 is TGCGCCAGCAGCCACACGGACAGGGGTTACGAGCAGTACTTC. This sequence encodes CASSHTDRGYEQYF.

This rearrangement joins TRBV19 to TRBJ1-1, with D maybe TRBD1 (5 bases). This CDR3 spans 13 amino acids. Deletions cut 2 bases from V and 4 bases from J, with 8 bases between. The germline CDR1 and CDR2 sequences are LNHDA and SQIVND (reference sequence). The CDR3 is CASSIYGGTEAFF. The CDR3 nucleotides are TGTGCCAGTAGTATATACGGGGGCACTGAAGCTTTCTTT.

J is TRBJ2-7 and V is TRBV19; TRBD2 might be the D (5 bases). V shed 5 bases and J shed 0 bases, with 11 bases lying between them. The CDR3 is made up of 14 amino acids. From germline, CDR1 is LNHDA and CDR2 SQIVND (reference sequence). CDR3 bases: TGTGCCAGTAGTGCTAGCAGCCACTCCTACGAGCAGTACTTC. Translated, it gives CASSASSHSYEQYF.

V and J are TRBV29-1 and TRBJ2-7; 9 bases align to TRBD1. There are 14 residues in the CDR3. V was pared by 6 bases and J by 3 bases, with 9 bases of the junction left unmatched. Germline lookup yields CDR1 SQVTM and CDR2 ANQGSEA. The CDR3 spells CSVERPGQGYEQYF. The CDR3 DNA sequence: TGCAGCGTGGAAAGACCGGGACAGGGCTACGAGCAGTACTTC.